This T cell receptor beta chain originates from a study of T cells in Graves' hyperthyroidism and ophthalmopathy. The V and J ends lost 0 bases and 7 bases, in that order; junction bases with no gene match: 7. CDR1 SGDLS and CDR2 YYNGEE come from the germline V gene. The CDR3 loop spans 16 amino acids. 8.5 to 10 ml of fresh peripheral blood supplied the PBMCs. TCR beta CDR3 region amplification was performed from RNA transcripts. The HTBI set primed first-round TCR CDR3 RT-PCR. MiXCR, applied by TCRdb to the multiplex PCR reads, yields one record per CDR3 protein. Here the sample spans about 350,000 distinct CDR3 sequences, approximately 15% being singletons. As concerns this clonotype: Its target is unknown.

General study points: Researchers found most expanded thyroid clonotypes above 0.001 in blood as well.

This sequence originates from a woman aged 25 to 45 with Graves' hyperthyroidism. The sequencing sample was made of blood. The chain recombines TRBV9 with TRBJ2-1, with 10 nucleotides matching TRBD2. CDR3 sequence: CASSVGYASGRNEQFF. The CDR3 nucleotides are TGTGCCAGCAGCGTAGGGTATGCTAGCGGGAGAAATGAGCAGTTCTTC.